This TCR beta chain is drawn from a study of blood T cell repertoires in COVID-19. Overall study context: In each case, the material was cDNA or gDNA derived from T cells, B-cell-depleted T cells, or PBMCs.

Assay used: immunoSEQ multiplex PCR; TCRdb lists only in-frame clones, some missing. The sample records about 91,000 clones, about 90% being singletons. The CDR3 covers 14 residues. Germline V CDR1 and CDR2: SEHNR, FQNEAQ (reference sequence). V lost 5 bases to trimming and J lost 4 bases; unmatched junction nucleotides: 5. The genes are TRBV7-9 and TRBJ1-5; 7 bases match TRBD1. The TCR originated in a woman aged 70-85 years with acute or convalescent COVID-19. Sequencing was performed on peripheral blood. The CDR3 loop is CASSPQGSNQPQHF. In DNA, the CDR3 is TGTGCCAGCAGCCCACAGGGGAGTAATCAGCCCCAGCATTTT. The variable domain in full, completed from reference TRBV7-9 and TRBJ1-5, reads DTGVSQNPRHKITKRGQNVTFRCDPISEHNRLYWYRQTLGQGPEFLTYFQNEAQLEKSRLLSDRFSAERPKGSFSTLEIQRTEQGDSAMYLCASSPQGSNQPQHFGDGTRLSIL.